The clone carrying this TCR beta chain came up once. The antigen is undetermined. Other DNA sequences from this sample encode an identical CDR3 as well. The data were obtained in a study of shared clonotypes between healthy human individuals. Researchers ran the assay at a deep level. Using immunoSEQ multiplex PCR, the repertoire was profiled, and TCRdb retains in-frame clones only, with some absent. The profile shows approximately 2.4 million clones, about 94% of them singletons. A split of CD4+ cells into CD45RA+ naive and CD45RA-negative memory subsets was performed. Notes on the study in general: Richness estimates generally favored naive over memory subsets. It was only blood that was sampled, and tissue repertoires likely differ.

Germline trimming cut 1 base from V and 5 bases from J; bases unmatched to any gene: 1. The CDR3 runs 13 residues. The V gene's germline CDR1 is LGHNA and CDR2 YSLEER. Material for sequencing was naive CD4+ T cells sorted from blood. Subset reported: CD45RA+ positively selected. The receptor was isolated from a man between 18 and 29 years old in good health. The V gene is TRBV4-3, the J gene TRBJ2-7; the match to TRBD2 covers 8 bases. CDR3 in amino acids: CASSQGLANEQYF. The CDR3 region has the DNA TGCGCCAGCAGCCAAGGACTAGCGAACGAGCAGTACTTC.